Sequencing of this T cell receptor (beta chain) was carried out in a study of blood T cell repertoires in COVID-19. Turning to the study itself: Acute and convalescent COVID-19 specimens originated in the United States, Italy and Spain. The cDNA or gDNA used as material had been derived from T cells, B-cell-depleted T cells, or PBMCs.

As handled by the study authors: By means of reference gene primer amplification, nucleated cell counts were estimated. The repertoire was sequenced with immunoSEQ multiplex PCR; TCRdb's copy has only in-frame clones and lacks some. V and J calls and clone size come straight from that table; D and trimming were deduced from the DNA. This table holds 140,000 to 150,000 clones, approximately 81% found once. Germline values: CDR1 SGHVS, CDR2 FNYEAQ. The CDR3 contains 17 residues. V dropped 5 bases and J dropped 7; count of bases not matched to a gene: 13. This chain links TRBV7-6 with TRBJ1-4; 10 bases fit TRBD1. Sequenced: peripheral blood. The TCR originated in a human donor with acute or convalescent COVID-19. The donor label of this sample is uncertain. In DNA form, the CDR3 reads TGTGCCAGCAGCCGAAAACGGACAGGGGGGGATAGTGAAAAACTGTTTTTT. This codes for CASSRKRTGGDSEKLFF.